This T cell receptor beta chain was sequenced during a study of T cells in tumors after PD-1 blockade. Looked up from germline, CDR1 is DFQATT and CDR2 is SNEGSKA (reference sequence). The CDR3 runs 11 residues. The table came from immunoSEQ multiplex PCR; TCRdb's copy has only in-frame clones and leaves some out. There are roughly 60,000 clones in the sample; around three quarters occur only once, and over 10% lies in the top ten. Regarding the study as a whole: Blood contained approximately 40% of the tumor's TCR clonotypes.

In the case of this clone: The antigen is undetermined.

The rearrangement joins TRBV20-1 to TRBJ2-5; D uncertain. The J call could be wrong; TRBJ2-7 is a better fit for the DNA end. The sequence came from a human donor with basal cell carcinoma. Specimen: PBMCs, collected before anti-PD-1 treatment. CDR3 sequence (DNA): TGCAGTGCTAGACTGACGGACGAGCAGTACTTC. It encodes CSARLTDEQYF.